The T cell receptor (beta chain) described here comes from a study of blood T cell repertoires in COVID-19 (dated by TCRdb to the early 2020s). Looking at the study overall: Samples from collaborators originated in the United States, Italy and Spain and spanned both the acute and convalescent phases of COVID-19. The prospective study material was composed of cDNA or gDNA derived from T cells, B-cell-depleted T cells, or PBMCs. Subjects who had been exposed to COVID-19, were actively infected with it, or had recovered from it provided the deeply sampled blood TCRbeta repertoires that made up the dataset. A freely available public database, intended as a resource for researchers studying the immune response to SARS-CoV-2, is where the repertoires were released. Samples came from the ongoing ImmuneRACE study (first 160 participants) plus 1,254 subjects from 6 global collaborators. Nearly every sample came with metadata listing a de-identified subject ID, COVID-19 status, age in years and sex. Where HLA class I and class II types were available, the types were taken from metadata supplied by the sample provider, not from assay-based typing. General conclusions and limits of the study: The amount of clinical and demographic metadata varied by source and participant and was provided uncurated.

TCRbeta CDR3 regions were amplified from genomic DNA using the immunoSEQ Assay, a bias-controlled multiplex PCR. The study's own analysis went as follows. Within the assay, amplification of reference gene primers was used to estimate how many nucleated cells each sample contained. Sequence reads were collapsed and filtered to measure the absolute abundance of every unique TCRbeta CDR3 rearrangement. For each sample, productive Simpson clonality was calculated as the square root of Simpson's diversity index across productive rearrangements. This is the immuneACCESS table as TCRdb keeps it, with only in-frame sequences that have V and J called. A part of the clones is gone; compared with another copy, unresolved V genes explain less than half, and the rest is unexplained. From that table come the V and J calls and clone size; the DNA was used to work out D and trimming. The sample contains 65,000 to 75,000 clones, around 82% of them found a single time. In total, the top ten clones hold about 5% of the sample.

Trimming accounts for 6 bases at V and 4 bases at J, while the number of junction bases matched to no gene is 6. Looking up the germline V gene (reference sequence) yields CDR1 LNHDA and CDR2 SQIVND. There are 14 amino acids in the CDR3, from cysteine to phenylalanine inclusive. Only the CDR3 DNA is retained, 42 bases long and in frame from the first base. Concerning this clone: It has no known antigen specificity. Base qualities are missing; no much larger clone stands one base away.

Each collaborating institution followed its own protocols to collect whole blood in K2EDTA tubes. For TCRbeta analysis, collaborators shipped samples as frozen whole blood, isolated PBMCs, or DNA extracted from either of those sample types. The chain was built from TRBV19 and TRBJ1-2; 9 nucleotides in the junction match TRBD1. Material for sequencing was peripheral blood. The clonotype was recovered from a woman aged 60-75 years with acute or convalescent COVID-19. The nucleotide sequence reads as follows: TGTGCCAGTAGACGGACAGGGGAACTCTATGGCTACACCTTC. This is translated as CASRRTGELYGYTF.